This T cell receptor beta chain was captured by sequencing in a study of T cells after somatic rescue of genetic block. Measured with immunoSEQ multiplex PCR; TCRdb has only the in-frame clones, and not every one. Of 100,000 to 120,000 clones detected, around nine tenths appear once; the ten largest clones hold roughly 1.4%. This CDR3 is built from 15 residues. Trimming removed 1 base at V and 1 base at J, with 8 bases between. Germline CDR1 SGHNT, CDR2 YENEEA. Sequencing used peripheral blood mononuclear cells (PBMCs). The TCR comes from a woman aged 18-29 years. The V call is TRBV11-3, the J call TRBJ2-1; D is possibly TRBD2 (5 bases). The CDR3 protein is CASSLGGSSYNEQFF. In DNA form, the CDR3 reads TGTGCCAGCAGCTTAGGCGGGTCTTCCTACAATGAGCAGTTCTTC. Full variable domain (remainder filled in from reference TRBV11-3 and TRBJ2-1): EAGVVQSPRYKIIEKKQPVAFWCNPISGHNTLYWYLQNLGQGPELLIRYENEEAVDDSQLPKDRFSAERLKGVDSTLKIQPAELGDSAVYLCASSLGGSSYNEQFFGPGTRLTVL.